These 5 T cell receptor beta chains were sequenced from one sample in a study of blood T cell repertoires in COVID-19. Clones were read by immunoSEQ multiplex PCR, and TCRdb kept only the in-frame ones, dropping some. Of 150,000 to 200,000 clones in the sample, approximately 86% were seen once. The sample consisted of peripheral blood. These receptors all come from a man between 70 and 80 years old with acute or convalescent COVID-19.

The CDR3 nucleotides are TGTGCCAGCACCACTGACGGACATCCTGGAAACACCATATATTTT. Its protein product is CASTTDGHPGNTIYF. This chain links TRBV6-5 with TRBJ1-3; D is possibly TRBD1 (5 bases). CDR1 and CDR2 (germline): MNHEY, SVGAGI. This CDR3 region has 15 residues. The V end was cut by 7 bases, the J end by 2 bases, with 15 bases between.

This clone was recorded only once. This chain joins TRBV27 and TRBJ2-1; TRBD2 agrees at 12 bases. From germline, CDR1 is MNHEY and CDR2 SMNVEV (reference sequence). CDR3 length: 16 amino acids. V shed 6 bases and J 9 bases; nucleotides not matched to a gene: 12. CDR3: CASRLRTSGRHSEQFF. The CDR3 nucleotides read TGTGCCAGCAGACTTCGAACTAGCGGGAGGCATAGTGAGCAGTTCTTC.

The CDR3 nucleotides read TGTGCCAGCACCATACAGGGGACCCTCGGTGAAAAACTGTTTTTT. Translation: CASTIQGTLGEKLFF. V and J are TRBV11-2 and TRBJ1-4; TRBD1 aligns across 7 bases. CDR3 length: 15 amino acids. Germline V lookup: CDR1 SGHAT, CDR2 FQNNGV. V gave up 7 bases and J gave up 7 bases; unmatched junction bases: 12.

This chain connects TRBV7-2 to TRBJ1-2; D might be TRBD1 (5 bases). The length of the CDR3 is 14 residues. The germline CDR1 and CDR2 sequences are SGHTA and FQGNSA. V was cut by 4 bases and J by 8 bases, with 17 bases left in between. The CDR3 protein is CASSSDGAGGGYTF. The CDR3 nucleotides are TGTGCCAGCAGCTCGGACGGGGCAGGAGGGGGCTACACCTTC.

The J gene is TRBJ1-4, the V gene TRBV30; D ambiguous. This CDR3 is built from 12 residues. The germline V gene encodes CDR1 GTSNPN and CDR2 SVGIG (reference sequence). V was shortened by 0 bases and J by 8 bases, with 7 bases between the two germline ends. The CDR3 bases are TGTGCCTGGAGTGTTAACTACGAAAAACTGTTTTTT. Translating it yields CAWSVNYEKLFF.